This T cell receptor beta chain was documented in a study of CD8 T cells in Susac syndrome (dated by TCRdb to between 2018 and 2021). Notes on the research overall: Among the sequenced Susac syndrome patients, six had clinically active disease and fewer than ten were in clinical remission. At blood withdrawal, Susac syndrome patients were therapy-naive, treated with corticosteroids (with IVIg additionally given to some), or treated with IVIg alone. Whether CD8+ T cell activation and differentiation in Susac syndrome was antigen driven was tested using repertoire sequencing. CD8+ T cell repertoire clonality was compared between more than 9 healthy donors, around 14 Susac syndrome patients and approximately 16 multiple sclerosis patients.

Peripheral blood CD8+ and CD4+ T cells from healthy donors, Susac syndrome patients and multiple sclerosis patients were profiled using high-throughput TCR beta sequencing. Recently defined diagnostic criteria for definite or probable disease were met by the Susac syndrome patients. CD8+ TEMRA cells were enriched by FACS, while bulk CD8+ and CD4+ T cells were purified by magnetic negative isolation. Blood was collected in EDTA tubes and processed within 24 hours, with PBMCs isolated through density gradient centrifugation. PBMCs destined for TCR sequencing were cryopreserved in liquid nitrogen and later thawed in a 37 °C water bath. Purity of sorted or isolated CD4+, CD8+ and CD8+ TEMRA cells was at least 90%. Details on this clonotype: This receptor's antigen is unknown. The input lacks base qualities; no much larger clone sits a single base away.

RNA was extracted using the RNeasy kit, and roughly 0.45 to 1 microgram was reverse transcribed with random hexamers. TCR beta CDR3 regions were amplified with the immunoSEQ multiplex PCR assay covering 54 Vbeta and 13 Jbeta segments. Bias from PCR amplification was corrected by using a synthetic template baseline for primer optimization and for computational correction. The authors' pipeline ran thus. Reads were annotated to V, D and J genes according to IMGT and were analyzed with immunoSEQ Analyzer, with only productive sequences retained. Clonality was calculated as one minus the Shannon entropy normalized by log2 of the number of productive unique sequences. For each patient and control, public and private clones were evaluated within the 100 most prevalent clones. A clone was defined as Susac-specific if it was absent from the healthy and MS cohorts, from 1052 published viral clones and from other ImmuneACCESS disease sequences. The public reads were quality trimmed at Q25 with fastp and then assembled into clones with MiXCR by TCRdb, keeping productive beta chains. When rows share a CDR3 protein, they turn into one entry using the most common DNA and genes. For this entry, the V and J calls and clone size follow TCRdb and not the study's own pipeline. This sample lists roughly 100,000 distinct CDR3 sequences; approximately 93% were detected once. 0.41% of the sample is held by the ten biggest clonotypes.

V is cut back by 6 bases and J by 5 bases, with 8 bases in the junction unmatched. Reading the germline V gene (reference sequence) gives CDR1 DFQATT and CDR2 SNEGSKA. The CDR3, from cysteine to phenylalanine, totals 13 residues. Kept here is only the CDR3 DNA, which spans 39 bases and is read in frame from base 1. The investigation overall reported the following: The number of individuals in the TCR sequencing and HLA analysis was recognized as being relatively small. Clonal expansion was observed in Susac syndrome CD8+ repertoires, with the highest expansion in CD8+ TEMRA cells and greater expansion in clinically active than in remitting patients. Looking at Susac-specific public clones, the researchers identified 15 to 20 in the total CD8+ repertoire and a few in the CD8+ TEMRA repertoire.

This receptor was obtained from a human donor with Susac syndrome. Sequences were obtained from CD8+ T cells from PBMCs. The sequence links TRBV20-1 to TRBJ2-3; 7 bases in the middle match TRBD2. The CDR3 region reads CSARRDYEDTQYF. The nucleotide sequence reads as follows: TGCAGTGCACGCCGGGACTACGAAGATACGCAGTATTTT.